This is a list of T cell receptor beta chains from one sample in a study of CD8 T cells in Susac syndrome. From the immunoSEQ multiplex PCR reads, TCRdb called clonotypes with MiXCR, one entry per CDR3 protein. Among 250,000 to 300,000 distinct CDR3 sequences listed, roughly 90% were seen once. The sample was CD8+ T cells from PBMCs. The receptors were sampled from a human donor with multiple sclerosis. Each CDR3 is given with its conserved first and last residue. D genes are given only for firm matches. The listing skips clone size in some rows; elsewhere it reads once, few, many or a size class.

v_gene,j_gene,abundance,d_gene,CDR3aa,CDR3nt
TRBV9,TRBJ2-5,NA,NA,CASSHSRQATQETQYF,TGTGCCAGCAGCCACTCCCGACAGGCCACACAAGAGACCCAGTACTTC
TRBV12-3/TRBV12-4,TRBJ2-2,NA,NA,CASTNTLWELFF,TGTGCCAGCACTAACACCTTATGGGAGCTGTTTTTT
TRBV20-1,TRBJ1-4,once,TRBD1,CSARAQGGLEKLFF,TGCAGTGCGCGCGCGCAGGGGGGCTTGGAAAAACTGTTTTTT
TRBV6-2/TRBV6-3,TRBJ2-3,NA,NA,CASSQTRTDTQYF,TGTGCCAGCAGTCAGACCCGGACAGATACGCAGTATTTT
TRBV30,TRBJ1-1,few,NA,CAWIFSTEAFF,TGTGCCTGGATCTTCAGTACTGAAGCTTTCTTT
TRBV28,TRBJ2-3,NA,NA,CASSFGRLFTDTQYF,TGTGCCAGCAGTTTCGGCCGACTATTCACAGATACGCAGTATTTT
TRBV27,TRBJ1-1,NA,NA,CASIGGTEAFF,TGTGCCAGCATAGGGGGCACTGAAGCTTTCTTT
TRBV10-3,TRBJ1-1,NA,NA,CAISEPSEGKRRDEAFF,TGTGCCATCAGTGAGCCGTCAGAGGGTAAACGGAGGGATGAAGCTTTCTTT
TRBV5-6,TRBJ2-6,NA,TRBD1,CASSRSRGQGALGANVLTF,TGTGCCAGCAGCCGGTCGAGGGGACAGGGGGCGCTTGGGGCCAACGTCCTGACTTTC
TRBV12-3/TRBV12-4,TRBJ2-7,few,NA,CASRQSTTYEQYF,TGTGCCAGCAGGCAGTCTACAACCTACGAGCAGTACTTC
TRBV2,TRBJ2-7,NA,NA,CASSDRAPTYEQYF,TGTGCCAGCAGTGATCGAGCGCCTACCTACGAGCAGTACTTC
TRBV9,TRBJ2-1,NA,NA,CASSVAETSGGREFF,TGTGCCAGCAGCGTAGCTGAGACTAGTGGGGGAAGGGAGTTCTTC
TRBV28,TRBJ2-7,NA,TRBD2,CASSFPGTSGTFDEQYF,TGTGCCAGCAGTTTCCCCGGGACTAGCGGGACGTTTGACGAGCAGTACTTC
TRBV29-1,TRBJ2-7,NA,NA,CSVVSRGEYEQYF,TGCAGCGTTGTATCCAGGGGGGAATACGAGCAGTACTTC
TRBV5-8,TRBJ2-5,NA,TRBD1,CASSLVRGTETQYF,TGTGCCAGCAGCTTGGTCAGGGGGACGGAGACCCAGTACTTC
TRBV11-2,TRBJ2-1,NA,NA,CASSAGLTSFF,TGTGCCAGCAGCGCTGGACTGACGTCGTTCTTC
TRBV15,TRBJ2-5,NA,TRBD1,CATSRARGPETQYF,TGTGCCACCAGCAGAGCAAGGGGGCCGGAGACCCAGTACTTC
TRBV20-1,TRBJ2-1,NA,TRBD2,CSAEGLAGRYEQFF,TGCAGTGCAGAGGGACTAGCGGGACGGTATGAGCAGTTCTTC
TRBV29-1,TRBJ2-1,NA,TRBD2,CSVEAGGRNEQFF,TGCAGCGTTGAAGCGGGAGGTCGTAATGAGCAGTTCTTC
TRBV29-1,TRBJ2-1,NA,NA,CSVTRGGNEQFF,TGCAGCGTAACAAGAGGCGGAAATGAGCAGTTCTTC
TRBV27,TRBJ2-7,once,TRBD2,CASSLSGRWYEQYF,TGTGCCAGCAGCCTTAGCGGGAGATGGTACGAGCAGTACTTC
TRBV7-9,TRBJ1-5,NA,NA,CASSSTGFEGQPQHF,TGTGCCAGCAGCTCCACAGGTTTTGAGGGTCAGCCCCAGCATTTT
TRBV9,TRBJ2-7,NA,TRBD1,CASSPGQSYYEQYF,TGTGCCAGCAGCCCGGGACAGTCATACTACGAGCAGTACTTC
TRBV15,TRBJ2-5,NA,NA,CATSRGEEDQETQYF,TGTGCCACCAGCAGAGGAGAGGAAGACCAAGAGACCCAGTACTTC
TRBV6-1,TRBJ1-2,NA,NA,CASLILGATSYGYTF,TGTGCCAGCCTGATCCTGGGAGCGACTAGCTATGGCTACACCTTC
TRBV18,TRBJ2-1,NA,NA,CASGEFGTSNEQFF,TGTGCCAGCGGCGAGTTTGGGACTTCCAATGAGCAGTTCTTC
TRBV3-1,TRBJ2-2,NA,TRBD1,CASSHKTGYTGELFF,TGTGCCAGCAGCCACAAGACAGGGTACACCGGGGAGCTGTTTTTT